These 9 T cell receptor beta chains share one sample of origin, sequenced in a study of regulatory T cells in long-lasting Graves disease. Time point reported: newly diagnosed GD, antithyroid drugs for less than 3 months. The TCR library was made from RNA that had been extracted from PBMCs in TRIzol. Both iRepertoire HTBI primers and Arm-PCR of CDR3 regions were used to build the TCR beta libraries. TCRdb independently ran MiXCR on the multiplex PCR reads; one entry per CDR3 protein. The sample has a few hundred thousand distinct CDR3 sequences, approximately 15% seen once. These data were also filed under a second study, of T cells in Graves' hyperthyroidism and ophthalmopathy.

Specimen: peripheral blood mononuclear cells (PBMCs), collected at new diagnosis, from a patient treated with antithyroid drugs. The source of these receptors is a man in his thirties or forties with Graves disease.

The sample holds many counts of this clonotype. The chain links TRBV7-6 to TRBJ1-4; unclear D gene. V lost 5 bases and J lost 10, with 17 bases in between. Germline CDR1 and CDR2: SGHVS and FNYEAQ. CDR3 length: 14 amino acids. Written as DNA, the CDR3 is TGTGCCAGCAGCCCTGACACCCAGAAGGGAAAACTGTTTTTT. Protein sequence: CASSPDTQKGKLFF.

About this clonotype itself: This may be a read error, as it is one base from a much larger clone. The DNA for the CDR3 is TGCGCCAGCAGCTTGGGGTCGTCGAGGGGGAATCCACCCCTCCACTTT. Protein product: CASSLGSSRGNPPLHF. The chain is built from TRBV5-1 and TRBJ1-4; the D gene is possibly TRBD1 (6 bases). The J call may be wrong; the DNA end is better matched by TRBJ1-6. Germline-derived CDR1 and CDR2 are SGHRS and YFSETQ. The CDR3 covers 16 residues.

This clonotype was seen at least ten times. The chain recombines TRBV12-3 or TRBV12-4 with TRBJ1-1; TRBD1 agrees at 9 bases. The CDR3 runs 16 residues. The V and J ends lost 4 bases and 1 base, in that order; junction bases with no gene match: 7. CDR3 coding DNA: TGTGCCAGCAGTTACCCAGGACAGGGGCAGAACACTGAAGCTTTCTTT. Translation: CASSYPGQGQNTEAFF.

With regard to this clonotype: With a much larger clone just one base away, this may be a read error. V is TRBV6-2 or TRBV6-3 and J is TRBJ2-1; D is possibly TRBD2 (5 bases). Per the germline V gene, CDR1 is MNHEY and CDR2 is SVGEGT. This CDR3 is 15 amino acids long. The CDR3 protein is CASSYGQWEYNEQFF. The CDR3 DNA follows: TGTGCCAGCAGTTACGGCCAGTGGGAGTACAACGAGCAGTTCTTC.

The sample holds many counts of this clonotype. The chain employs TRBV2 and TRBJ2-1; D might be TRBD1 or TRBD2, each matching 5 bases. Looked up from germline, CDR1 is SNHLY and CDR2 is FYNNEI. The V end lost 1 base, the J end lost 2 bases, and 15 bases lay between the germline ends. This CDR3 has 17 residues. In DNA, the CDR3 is TGTGCCAGCAGTGAAGTAGTCGGGGCCACCGCCTACAATGAGCAGTTCTTC. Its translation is CASSEVVGATAYNEQFF.

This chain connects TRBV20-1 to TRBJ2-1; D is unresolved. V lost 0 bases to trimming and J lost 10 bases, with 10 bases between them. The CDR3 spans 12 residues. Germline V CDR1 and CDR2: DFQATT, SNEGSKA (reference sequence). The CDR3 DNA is TGCAGTGCTAGAGATTTAGGGATCGAGCAGTTCTTC. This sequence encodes CSARDLGIEQFF.

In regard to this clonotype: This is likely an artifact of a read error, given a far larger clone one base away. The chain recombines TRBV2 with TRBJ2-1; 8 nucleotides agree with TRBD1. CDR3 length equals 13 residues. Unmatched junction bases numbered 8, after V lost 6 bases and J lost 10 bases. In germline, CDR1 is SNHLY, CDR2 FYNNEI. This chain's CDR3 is CASSGQGDYEQFF. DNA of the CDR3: TGTGCCAGCAGCGGACAGGGCGATTACGAGCAGTTCTTC.

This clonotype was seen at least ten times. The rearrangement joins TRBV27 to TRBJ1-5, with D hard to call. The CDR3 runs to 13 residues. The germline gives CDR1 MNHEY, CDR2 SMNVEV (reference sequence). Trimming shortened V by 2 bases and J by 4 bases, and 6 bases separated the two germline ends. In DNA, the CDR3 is TGTGCCAGCAGTTTAGACCAGAATCAGCCCCAGCATTTT. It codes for CASSLDQNQPQHF.

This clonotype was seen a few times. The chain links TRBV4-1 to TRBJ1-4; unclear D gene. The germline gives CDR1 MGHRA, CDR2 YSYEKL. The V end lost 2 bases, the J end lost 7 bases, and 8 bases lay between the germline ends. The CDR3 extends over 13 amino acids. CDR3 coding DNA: TGCGCCAGCAGCCAACTAGACGGTGAAAAACTGTTTTTT. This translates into CASSQLDGEKLFF.